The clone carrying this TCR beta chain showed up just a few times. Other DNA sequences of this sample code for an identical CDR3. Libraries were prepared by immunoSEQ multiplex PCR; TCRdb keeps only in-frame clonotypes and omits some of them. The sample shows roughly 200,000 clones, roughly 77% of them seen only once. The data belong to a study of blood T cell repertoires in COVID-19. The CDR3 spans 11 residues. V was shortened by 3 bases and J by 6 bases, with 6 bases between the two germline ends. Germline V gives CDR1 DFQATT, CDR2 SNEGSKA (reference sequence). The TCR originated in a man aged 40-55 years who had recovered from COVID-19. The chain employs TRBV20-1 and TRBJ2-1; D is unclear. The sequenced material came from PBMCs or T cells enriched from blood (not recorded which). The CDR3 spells CSARKLNEQFF. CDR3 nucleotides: TGCAGTGCTAGGAAACTCAATGAGCAGTTCTTC.